These 19 T cell receptor beta chains were all obtained from the same sample, sequenced in a study of blood T cell repertoires in COVID-19. Some clones are missing from TCRdb's copy, which holds only in-frame ones; the method was immunoSEQ multiplex PCR. Seen here are under 250,000 clones, about 85% observed once, and the top ten hold 3%. Sequencing was performed on peripheral blood. The receptors here all came from a man aged 18-30 years with active or convalescent COVID-19.

The gene calls are TRBV6-2 or TRBV6-3 and TRBJ2-5; a weak D match, TRBD2 (6 bases). The CDR3 contains 17 residues. Germline-derived CDR1 and CDR2 are MNHEY and SVGEGT. V lost 4 bases, J lost 1 base, and 19 bases lay in between. Written as DNA, the CDR3 is TGTGCCAGCAGTTTTGTCGGGACTGTCGACCCCCAAGAGACCCAGTACTTC. Translating gives CASSFVGTVDPQETQYF.

This chain joins TRBV7-2 and TRBJ2-7, with D possibly TRBD2 on 5 matching bases. The V end was cut by 5 bases, the J end by 0 bases, with 11 bases between. The germline CDR1 and CDR2 sequences are SGHTA and FQGNSA. This CDR3 is 14 amino acids long. The CDR3 nucleotides are TGTGCCAGCAGCATTTCCGGGGTCTCCTACGAGCAGTACTTC. It translates to CASSISGVSYEQYF.

The chain joins TRBV27 to TRBJ2-7; D may be TRBD1 (6 bases). Trimming took off 5 bases at V and 1 base at J, with 12 bases between the two ends. This CDR3 is 14 amino acids long. Per the germline V gene, CDR1 is MNHEY and CDR2 is SMNVEV (reference sequence). The CDR3 region is CASSRNRDSYEQYF. DNA of the CDR3: TGTGCCAGCAGTCGTAACAGGGATTCCTACGAGCAGTACTTC.

The chain carries TRBV19 and TRBJ1-1; TRBD1 aligns across 7 bases. CDR3 length: 14 amino acids. The V and J ends lost 4 bases and 5 bases, in that order; junction bases with no gene match: 7. Germline loops: CDR1 LNHDA, CDR2 SQIVND (reference sequence). The CDR3 nucleotides read TGTGCCAGTAGTACCCAGGGGGGATGGACTGAAGCTTTCTTT. The encoded protein is CASSTQGGWTEAFF. The full variable domain, completed using reference TRBV19 and TRBJ1-1, is DGGITQSPKYLFRKEGQNVTLSCEQNLNHDAMYWYRQDPGQGLRLIYYSQIVNDFQKGDIAEGYSVSREKKESFPLTVTSAQKNPTAFYLCASSTQGGWTEAFFGQGTRLTVV.

This chain connects TRBV29-1 to TRBJ2-3; a weak D match, TRBD1 (6 bases). Germline V gives CDR1 SQVTM, CDR2 ANQGSEA. The length of the CDR3 is 14 residues. V was shortened by 4 bases and J by 2 bases, with 13 bases between the two germline ends. In nucleotides, the CDR3 is TGCAGCGTTGCAGGGACAAAAGACACAGATACGCAGTATTTT. Its translation: CSVAGTKDTDTQYF.

The chain combines TRBV4-3 with TRBJ1-1, with D unresolved. The CDR3 consists of 16 residues. CDR1 and CDR2 from the germline V gene are LGHNA and YSLEER. The V end lost 0 bases, the J end lost 3 bases, and 14 bases lay between the germline ends. The CDR3 DNA reads as TGCGCCAGCAGCCAAGATGGGGTCCTCGGGGACACTGAAGCTTTCTTT. It translates to CASSQDGVLGDTEAFF.

The chain employs TRBV11-2 and TRBJ2-5, with 9 nucleotides matching TRBD2. CDR3 size: 13 residues. CDR1 and CDR2 (germline): SGHAT, FQNNGV. After removal of 2 bases from V and 5 bases from J, the junction contained 0 bases not matched to a gene. This CDR3 reads CASSLSGRETQYF. DNA for the CDR3: TGTGCCAGCAGCTTAAGCGGGAGGGAGACCCAGTACTTC.

The genes are TRBV10-3 and TRBJ1-6, with 8 bases matching TRBD1. CDR1 and CDR2 from the germline V gene are ENHRY and SYGVKD. The CDR3 is made up of 15 amino acids. The junction had 7 bases not matched to a gene; V was cut back by 4 bases and J by 8 bases. CDR3 amino acids: CAISGGQGADSPLHF. In DNA, the CDR3 is TGTGCCATCAGTGGAGGCCAGGGGGCGGATTCACCCCTCCACTTT.

This chain links TRBV28 with TRBJ1-3; 9 positions agree with TRBD1. V trimming: 8 bases; J trimming: 0 bases; junction bases outside the gene matches: 8. The germline V gene encodes CDR1 MDHEN and CDR2 SYDVKM. The CDR3 runs 16 residues. CDR3 region: CASERGQGISGNTIYF. CDR3 DNA: TGTGCCAGCGAGCGGGGACAGGGAATCTCTGGAAACACCATATATTTT.

In its sample, this clone was seen a few times. The rearrangement uses TRBV27 and TRBJ2-1; 7 nucleotides line up with TRBD1. Trimming cost V 5 bases and J 9 bases; bases outside gene matches: 1. This CDR3 has 11 residues. Germline V gene sequence: CDR1 MNHEY, CDR2 SMNVEV (reference sequence). Written as DNA, the CDR3 is TGTGCCAGCAGTAAGGGGGCTGAGCAGTTCTTC. Protein product: CASSKGAEQFF.

The rearrangement joins TRBV5-1 to TRBJ1-3, with D maybe TRBD1 (5 bases). This CDR3 spans 20 amino acids. V lost 0 bases and J lost 5, with 27 bases in between. Germline CDR1 reads SGHRS; CDR2 reads YFSETQ. For the CDR3, the DNA is TGCGCCAGCAGCTTGGCCCCGGGACGCGGGAATTATTCGGCTAGAAACACCATATATTTT. This translates into CASSLAPGRGNYSARNTIYF.

V gene TRBV27 combines with J gene TRBJ2-7; 10 positions match TRBD1. The CDR3 runs 17 residues. Germline lookup yields CDR1 MNHEY and CDR2 SMNVEV (reference sequence). After removal of 3 bases from V and 2 bases from J, the junction contained 10 bases not matched to a gene. For the CDR3, the DNA is TGTGCCAGCAGTTTGTTTTCGTCCGGGACAGGGGCCTACGAGCAGTACTTC. The encoded protein is CASSLFSSGTGAYEQYF.

V is TRBV24-1 and J is TRBJ2-1, with D perhaps matching TRBD1 (6 bases). Deletions cut 4 bases from V and 11 bases from J, with 11 bases between. Per germline, CDR1 KGHDR and CDR2 SFDVKD. CDR3 length equals 12 residues. CDR3 in amino acids: CATSEPGHKQFF. Here the CDR3 DNA reads TGTGCCACCAGTGAACCGGGACACAAGCAGTTCTTC.

The CDR3 DNA reads as TGTGCCATTATGGGACATATGAACACTGAAGCTTTCTTT. It translates to CAIMGHMNTEAFF. This sequence joins TRBV6-6 and TRBJ1-1; D may be TRBD1 (6 bases). V was pared by 10 bases and J by 0 bases, with 12 bases between. The CDR3 is 13 amino acids. Germline CDR1 is MNHNY and CDR2 is SVGAGI (reference sequence).

V usage is TRBV5-4 and J usage is TRBJ2-4; 9 bases line up with TRBD2. V trimming: 4 bases; J trimming: 9 bases; junction bases outside the gene matches: 11. Germline V gene data show CDR1 as SGHNT and CDR2 as YYREEE (reference sequence). CDR3 length: 15 residues. Here the CDR3 DNA reads TGTGCCAGCAGCGGGACTAGCTCACAACCTACCATTCAGTACTTC. This translates into CASSGTSSQPTIQYF.

This clone has only a few counts. J is TRBJ1-2 and V is TRBV7-2; 7 nucleotides match TRBD1. Germline lookup yields CDR1 SGHTA and CDR2 FQGNSA. The CDR3 is 15 residues long. The V and J ends lost 1 base and 5 bases, in that order; junction bases with no gene match: 7. As DNA, the CDR3 is TGTGCCAGCAGCTTAGATCCCGGGACAGCTTATGGCTACACCTTC. Protein product: CASSLDPGTAYGYTF.

The genes are TRBV28 and TRBJ1-1, with unresolved D. Germline lookup yields CDR1 MDHEN and CDR2 SYDVKM. The ends were cut back, 5 bases at V and 0 bases at J, with 7 bases in the middle. This CDR3 comprises 13 residues. The CDR3 reads CASSQRVNTEAFF. CDR3 DNA sequence: TGTGCCAGCAGTCAGAGGGTGAACACTGAAGCTTTCTTT.

The genes are TRBV4-1 and TRBJ2-4; 8 bases agree with TRBD2. Germline CDR1 reads MGHRA; CDR2 reads YSYEKL. After removal of 2 bases from V and 1 base from J, the junction contained 13 bases not matched to a gene. The CDR3 is 19 residues long. CDR3 residues: CASSQHGEKRGWAKNIQYF. In nucleotides, the CDR3 is TGCGCCAGCAGCCAACACGGAGAAAAGCGGGGGTGGGCCAAAAACATTCAGTACTTC.

The chain combines TRBV28 with TRBJ1-2, with 7 bases matching TRBD1. Germline CDR1 MDHEN, CDR2 SYDVKM. The CDR3 is 12 amino acids. Trimming cost V 5 bases and J 8 bases; bases outside gene matches: 5. DNA of the CDR3: TGTGCCAGCAGTCCCGGGACAGACGGCTACACCTTC. It encodes CASSPGTDGYTF.